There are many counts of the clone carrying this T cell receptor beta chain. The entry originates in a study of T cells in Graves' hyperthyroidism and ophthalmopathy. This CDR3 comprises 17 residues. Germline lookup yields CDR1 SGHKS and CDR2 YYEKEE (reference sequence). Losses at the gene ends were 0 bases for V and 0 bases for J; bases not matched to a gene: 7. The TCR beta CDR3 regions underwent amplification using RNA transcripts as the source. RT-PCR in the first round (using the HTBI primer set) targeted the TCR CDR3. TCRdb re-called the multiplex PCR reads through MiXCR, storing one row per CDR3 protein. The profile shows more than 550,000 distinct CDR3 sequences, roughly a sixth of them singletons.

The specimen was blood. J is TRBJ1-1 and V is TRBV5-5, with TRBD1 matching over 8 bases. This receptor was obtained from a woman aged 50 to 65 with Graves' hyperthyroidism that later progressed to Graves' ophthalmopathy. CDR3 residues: CASSLVDRVVLNTEAFF. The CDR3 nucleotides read TGTGCCAGCAGCTTGGTGGACAGGGTAGTTTTGAACACTGAAGCTTTCTTT. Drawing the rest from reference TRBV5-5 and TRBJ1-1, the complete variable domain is DAGVTQSPTHLIKTRGQQVTLRCSPISGHKSVSWYQQVLGQGPQFIFQYYEKEERGRGNFPDRFSARQFPNYSSELNVNALLLGDSALYLCASSLVDRVVLNTEAFFGQGTRLTVV.